Listed here are 20 T cell receptor beta chains from one sample, sequenced in a study of CD8 T cells in ankylosing spondylitis. TCRdb reprocessed the 5' RACE reads with MiXCR, giving one entry per CDR3 protein. In the table there are more than 400,000 distinct CDR3 sequences, about 5.2% of which are singletons. Whole-study findings and limits: Among TCR beta sequences, a motif of eight highly homologous variants appeared characteristic of ankylosing spondylitis blood.

These receptors' antigens are unknown. The specimen sequenced was blood, either unsorted or a sorted T cell fraction (not recorded which). The origin of the receptors is a male donor with ankylosing spondylitis.

This clonotype has a count of ten or more. This sequence joins TRBV7-3 and TRBJ2-7; no definite D call. Germline V gives CDR1 SGHTA, CDR2 FQGTGA. V gave up 6 bases and J gave up 1 base, with 10 bases separating them. CDR3 length: 13 amino acids. The CDR3 region has the DNA TGTGCCAGCAGTTATGCCCCGTCCTACGAGCAGTACTTC. The encoded protein is CASSYAPSYEQYF.

This clonotype was counted only a few times. The V and J genes are TRBV18 and TRBJ2-5, with a possible D match to TRBD2 (6 bases). V lost 3 bases and J 5 bases, leaving 16 bases between the germline ends. The CDR3 is 15 residues long. CDR1 is KGHSH, CDR2 LQKENI, per germline. The CDR3 sequence: CASSPPGLMGETQYF. The CDR3 DNA is TGTGCCAGCTCACCGCCGGGACTCATGGGGGAGACCCAGTACTTC.

At least ten counts were recorded for this clonotype. This chain links TRBV7-2 with TRBJ1-5; 7 positions match TRBD1. The CDR3 has 15 residues. Germline V gene lookup returns CDR1 SGHTA and CDR2 FQGNSA. The junction had 2 bases not matched to a gene; V was cut back by 2 bases and J by 1 base. CDR3 in DNA: TGTGCCAGCAGCTTATGGGGACAGAGCAATCAGCCCCAGCATTTT. It codes for CASSLWGQSNQPQHF. The full variable domain, in which reference TRBV7-2 and TRBJ1-5 provide the parts outside the CDR3, is GAGVSQSPSNKVTEKGKDVELRCDPISGHTALYWYRQSLGQGLEFLIYFQGNSAPDKSGLPSDRFSAERTGGSVSTLTIQRTQQEDSAVYLCASSLWGQSNQPQHFGDGTRLSIL.

The sample holds many counts of this clonotype. The rearrangement uses TRBV12-3 or TRBV12-4 and TRBJ2-1; 12 bases are a match to TRBD2. This CDR3 has 18 residues. Trimming removed 7 bases from V and 0 bases from J; junction bases left unmatched: 10. CDR3 loop: CASTRLAGDSSSYNEQFF. The DNA of the CDR3 is TGTGCCAGCACCCGACTAGCGGGGGACTCGAGCTCCTACAATGAGCAGTTCTTC.

This clonotype was seen ten or more times. V gene TRBV20-1 combines with J gene TRBJ1-1; no clear D. Germline lookup yields CDR1 DFQATT and CDR2 SNEGSKA (reference sequence). Trimming took off 6 bases at V and 3 bases at J, with 17 bases between the two ends. The CDR3 loop spans 14 amino acids. CDR3 sequence: CSAPTPEFDTEAFF. DNA of the CDR3: TGCAGTGCCCCGACACCAGAATTTGACACTGAAGCTTTCTTT.

This clonotype came up many times. This chain links TRBV12-3 or TRBV12-4 with TRBJ2-2, with unresolved D. This CDR3 region has 13 residues. V was trimmed by 5 bases and J by 5 bases, leaving 9 bases between them. This CDR3 reads CASSPRLTGELFF. The CDR3 region has the DNA TGTGCCAGCAGTCCCCGATTGACCGGGGAGCTGTTTTTT.

This clonotype appeared many times. This sequence joins TRBV29-1 and TRBJ2-7, with a tentative D call TRBD2 (5 bases). Germline V gene lookup returns CDR1 SQVTM and CDR2 ANQGSEA. This CDR3 has 16 residues. The V gene lost 4 bases and the J gene lost 2 bases, with 21 bases spanning the gap. The CDR3 sequence is CSVGGSRHPGPYEQYF. CDR3 DNA sequence: TGCAGCGTTGGAGGGAGCCGACATCCAGGCCCCTACGAGCAGTACTTC.

This clonotype has just a few counts. The chain couples TRBV5-1 to TRBJ2-5, with 12 bases matching TRBD2. J gave up 3 bases and V 4 bases, and 13 bases lay outside the gene matches. CDR3 length: 18 amino acids. CDR1 is SGHRS, CDR2 YFSETQ, per germline. For the CDR3, the DNA is TGCGCCAGCAGCCCGGGACTAGCGGGCCCCGGGCGGGAAGAGACCCAGTACTTC. Its protein product is CASSPGLAGPGREETQYF.

This clonotype was counted ten times or more. This chain links TRBV6-1 with TRBJ2-3; 7 nucleotides line up with TRBD2. Germline V gene sequence: CDR1 MNHNS, CDR2 SASEGT. This CDR3 comprises 15 residues. V lost 7 bases, J lost 0 bases, and 7 bases stayed unmatched. For the CDR3, the DNA is TGTGCCAGCACCGACGTGGGGGGGAGCACAGATACGCAGTATTTT. It codes for CASTDVGGSTDTQYF.

This clonotype was detected many times. This chain connects TRBV5-1 to TRBJ2-7; TRBD2 matches 7 bases. CDR1 is SGHRS and CDR2 is YFSETQ in the germline V gene. The CDR3 runs 15 residues. Germline trimming cut 3 bases from V and 3 bases from J; bases unmatched to any gene: 9. The CDR3 loop is CASSSGGRMGYEQYF. CDR3 bases: TGCGCCAGCAGCTCCGGGGGGAGGATGGGCTACGAGCAGTACTTC.

There are many counts of this clonotype. V gene TRBV28 combines with J gene TRBJ1-1, with a weak D call TRBD1 (5 bases). The CDR3 runs 13 residues. Trimming removed 6 bases from V and 5 bases from J, with 13 bases in between. Germline V gene sequence: CDR1 MDHEN, CDR2 SYDVKM. This CDR3 is CASSIIGGTEAFF. Written as DNA, the CDR3 is TGTGCCAGCAGCATTATCGGGGGGACTGAAGCTTTCTTT.

The sample holds many counts of this clonotype. The J gene is TRBJ2-7, the V gene TRBV29-1, with D possibly being TRBD1 or TRBD2 (5 bases each). Per germline, CDR1 SQVTM and CDR2 ANQGSEA. This CDR3 contains 12 residues. The V end was cut by 7 bases, the J end by 6 bases, with 16 bases between. The CDR3 DNA reads as TGCAGCGGAGGGGAGATTCGGGGCGAGCAGTACTTC. This sequence encodes CSGGEIRGEQYF.

This sequence joins TRBV6-2 or TRBV6-3 and TRBJ2-5, with 8 positions matching TRBD2. In germline, CDR1 is MNHEY, CDR2 SVGEGT. The CDR3 has 16 amino acids. Germline trimming cut 2 bases from V and 5 bases from J; bases unmatched to any gene: 10. In DNA, the CDR3 is TGTGCCAGCAGTTACCCGGGACTAGAAATAGATGAGACCCAGTACTTC. It is translated as CASSYPGLEIDETQYF.

This clonotype has a count of ten or more. CDR3 loop: CSATLAGGSYNEQFF. DNA of the CDR3: TGCAGTGCCACCTTAGCGGGAGGTTCCTACAATGAGCAGTTCTTC. The chain carries TRBV20-1 and TRBJ2-1; 10 bases are shared with TRBD2. The V segment lost 6 bases and the J segment 1 base; nucleotides outside the gene matches: 6. In germline, CDR1 is DFQATT, CDR2 SNEGSKA (reference sequence). The CDR3 covers 15 residues.

Ten or more counts support this clonotype. This chain joins TRBV5-5 and TRBJ2-4; D is perhaps TRBD2 (6 bases). CDR1 SGHKS and CDR2 YYEKEE come from the germline V gene (reference sequence). The CDR3 runs 14 residues. V lost 4 bases and J 7 bases, leaving 15 bases between the germline ends. CDR3 region: CASSPGLAGNIQYF. The CDR3 DNA follows: TGTGCCAGCAGCCCTGGCCTGGCGGGGAACATTCAGTACTTC. Variable domain in full (rest from reference TRBV5-5 and TRBJ2-4): DAGVTQSPTHLIKTRGQQVTLRCSPISGHKSVSWYQQVLGQGPQFIFQYYEKEERGRGNFPDRFSARQFPNYSSELNVNALLLGDSALYLCASSPGLAGNIQYFGAGTRLSVL.

This clonotype appeared many times. The genes are TRBV7-8 and TRBJ2-2, with 9 nucleotides matching TRBD1. V shed 5 bases and J 1 base; nucleotides not matched to a gene: 2. The germline gives CDR1 SGHVS, CDR2 FQNEAQ. CDR3 size: 15 residues. The CDR3 region has the DNA TGTGCCAGCAGCCGACAGGGGGTGAACACCGGGGAGCTGTTTTTT. Translated: CASSRQGVNTGELFF. Together with reference TRBV7-8 and TRBJ2-2, the CDR3 gives the full variable domain: GAGVSQSPRYKVAKRGQDVALRCDPISGHVSLFWYQQALGQGPEFLTYFQNEAQLDKSGLPSDRFFAERPEGSVSTLKIQRTQQEDSAVYLCASSRQGVNTGELFFGEGSRLTVL.

The J gene is TRBJ2-5, the V gene TRBV7-6; D ambiguous. CDR3 length equals 15 residues. V was shortened by 5 bases and J by 2 bases, with 15 bases between the two germline ends. Germline V gene sequence: CDR1 SGHVS, CDR2 FNYEAQ. The CDR3 sequence: CASSQQKREQETQYF. Written as DNA, the CDR3 is TGTGCCAGCAGCCAACAAAAAAGAGAACAAGAGACCCAGTACTTC.

The sample holds many counts of this clonotype. The V and J genes are TRBV29-1 and TRBJ1-1; D perhaps matches TRBD1 (6 bases). Trimming stripped 3 bases from V and 5 bases from J, with 16 bases between. CDR3 length equals 14 residues. Per germline, CDR1 SQVTM and CDR2 ANQGSEA. The CDR3 DNA reads TGCAGCGTTGATATTCCCGGACAGTGGACTGAAGCTTTCTTT. It specifies CSVDIPGQWTEAFF.

This clonotype occurred many times. The chain employs TRBV2 and TRBJ2-7; 7 bases line up with TRBD2. The germline gives CDR1 SNHLY, CDR2 FYNNEI. Trimming removed 6 bases from V and 0 bases from J; junction bases left unmatched: 5. The CDR3 is 14 amino acids. CDR3 bases: TGTGCCAGCAGGGGTGGACTAGTCTCCTACGAGCAGTACTTC. The encoded protein is CASRGGLVSYEQYF.

This clonotype came up many times. This chain links TRBV20-1 with TRBJ1-4; 9 nucleotides line up with TRBD1. CDR1 is DFQATT and CDR2 is SNEGSKA in the germline V gene (reference sequence). V lost 6 bases to trimming and J lost 6 bases; unmatched junction nucleotides: 5. There are 13 residues in the CDR3. The CDR3 DNA follows: TGCAGTGCCCAGGGACAGGGAGATGAAAAACTGTTTTTT. Translating it yields CSAQGQGDEKLFF.